This T cell receptor beta chain emerged from a study of identical twins. The study's findings and limits: Instead of following the same donors, the conclusions were based on cross-sectional statistical analysis. Clonotypes of the beta chain that were abundant in cord blood carried fewer insertions (memory repertoires showed none). Diverse VJ usage suggested most zero-insertion clonotypes were not invariant T cells.

Comments on this clonotype: Its antigen remains unknown.

This CDR3 has 13 residues. V lost 1 base and J lost 7, with 11 bases in between. Germline loops: CDR1 KGHSH, CDR2 LQKENI. After template switching added a universal primer site, the resulting cDNA carried unique molecular identifiers. TCRdb re-derived calls from the 5' RACE reads in MiXCR, one entry per CDR3 protein. The sample lists nearly 900,000 distinct CDR3 sequences, 9% to 15% occurring once. This sample was shared with a second study, whose subject was yellow fever vaccine responses in identical twins.

The sequence was obtained from a woman younger than 35 in good health. Sequencing was done on a sample of PBMCs. This chain links TRBV18 with TRBJ2-7, with D tentatively TRBD2 (6 bases). As DNA, the CDR3 is TGTGCCAGCTCACCACAACGGGAGTGGGAGCAGTACTTC. It encodes CASSPQREWEQYF. Full variable domain (rest looked up from reference TRBV18 and TRBJ2-7): NAGVMQNPRHLVRRRGQEARLRCSPMKGHSHVYWYRQLPEEGLKFMVYLQKENIIDESGMPKERFSAEFPKEGPSILRIQQVVRGDSAAYFCASSPQREWEQYFGPGTRLTVT.